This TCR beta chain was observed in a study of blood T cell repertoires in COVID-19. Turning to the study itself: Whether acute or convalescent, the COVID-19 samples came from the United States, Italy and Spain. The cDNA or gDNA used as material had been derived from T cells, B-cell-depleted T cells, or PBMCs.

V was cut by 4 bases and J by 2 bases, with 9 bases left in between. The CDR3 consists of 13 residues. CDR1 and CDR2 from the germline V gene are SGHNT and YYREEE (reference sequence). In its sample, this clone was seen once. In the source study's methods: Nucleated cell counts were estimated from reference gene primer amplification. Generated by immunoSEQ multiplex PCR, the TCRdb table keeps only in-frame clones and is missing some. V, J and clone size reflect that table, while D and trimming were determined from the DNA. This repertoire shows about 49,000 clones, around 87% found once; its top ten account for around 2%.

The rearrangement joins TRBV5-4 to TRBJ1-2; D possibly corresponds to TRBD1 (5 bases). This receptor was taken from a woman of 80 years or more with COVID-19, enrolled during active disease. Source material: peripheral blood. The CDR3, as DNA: TGTGCCAGCAGCCAGGGAGGGAACTATGGCTACACCTTC. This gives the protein CASSQGGNYGYTF.